Given below is one T cell receptor (beta chain) in context. Other DNA sequences in this specimen translate into the identical CDR3. These data are taken from a study of blood T cell repertoires in COVID-19. Background on the study: Acute and convalescent COVID-19 specimens originated in the United States, Italy and Spain. T cells, B-cell-depleted T cells, or PBMCs provided the cDNA or gDNA that served as material.

Original methodology: How many nucleated cells were present was estimated from reference gene primer amplification. Sequencing was performed with immunoSEQ multiplex PCR; in TCRdb, only in-frame clones are kept and a portion is missing. The V and J calls and clone size are taken from that table; D and trimming were inferred from the DNA. The sample holds approximately 49,000 clones, about 81% seen once. Trimming removed 5 bases at V and 3 bases at J, with 13 bases between. This CDR3 spans 14 amino acids. From germline, CDR1 is SGHVS and CDR2 FNYEAQ. The source material was peripheral blood. The genes are TRBV7-6 and TRBJ2-5; no clear D. This TCR was sampled from a human donor with acute or convalescent COVID-19. The donor label of this sample is uncertain. In DNA form, the CDR3 reads TGTGCCAGCAGCCTAAACGGCGGAGAAGAGACCCAGTACTTC. Translation gives CASSLNGGEETQYF.